This TCR beta chain was captured by sequencing in a study of T-cell reconstitution after alpha-beta-depleted transplantation in children. The CDR3 contains 14 residues. V lost 2 bases and J 6 bases, leaving 13 bases between the germline ends. Preparation of the TCRbeta library used unique molecular identifiers. TCRdb redid the calling of the PCR reads with MiXCR, one entry per CDR3 protein. The sample consists of about 980,000 distinct CDR3 sequences, roughly 29% of them appearing once. This clonotype was obtained from a boy under three years old who had a stem cell transplant for SCID, so the T cells may come from the graft donor. V and J are TRBV12-3 or TRBV12-4 and TRBJ1-2; no clear D. Specimen: PBMCs, mostly from graft donor cells, collected 360 days after TCRalphabeta/CD19-depleted stem cell transplant. CDR3 amino acids: CASSLRASKHGYTF. The CDR3 DNA is TGTGCCAGCAGTTTACGGGCCTCTAAGCATGGCTACACCTTC.